This T cell receptor beta chain was captured in a study of beta chain features in type 1 diabetes. Turning to the study itself: The study found patients and healthy donors alike in age, gender and cell yields. Overall study results and limits: Patients with Type 1 diabetes showed moderately but significantly shorter TCRB CDR3s in all four CD4+ subsets. Here, the possible influence of HLA type (on TCRB rearrangement) remained unresolved.

Of note for this clone: Its antigen is still unknown.

Every isolated RNA sample was fully reverse transcribed, so sequencing captured expressed TCRB transcripts. The protocol was immunoSEQ multiplex PCR, while the TCRdb copy is restricted to in-frame clones and leaves out a portion. The sample includes more than 300,000 clones, 9.5% to 10% of them seen just once. V lost 5 bases, J lost 0 bases, and 4 bases lay in between. Germline assignment: CDR1 LNHDA and CDR2 SQIVND (reference sequence). The length of the CDR3 is 12 residues. CD4+ naive, central memory, regulatory and stem cell-like memory cells were sorted via CD45RO/CCR7/CD25/CD127/CD95/CD27. Purity of each sorted population was above 98%.

The sequence derives from a man aged 30 to 45 with type 1 diabetes. The genes are TRBV19 and TRBJ1-1; no definite D call. Sequencing was carried out using central memory CD4+ T cells from blood. The CDR3 reads CASSPMNTEAFF. In DNA, the CDR3 is TGTGCCAGTAGTCCGATGAACACTGAAGCTTTCTTT.